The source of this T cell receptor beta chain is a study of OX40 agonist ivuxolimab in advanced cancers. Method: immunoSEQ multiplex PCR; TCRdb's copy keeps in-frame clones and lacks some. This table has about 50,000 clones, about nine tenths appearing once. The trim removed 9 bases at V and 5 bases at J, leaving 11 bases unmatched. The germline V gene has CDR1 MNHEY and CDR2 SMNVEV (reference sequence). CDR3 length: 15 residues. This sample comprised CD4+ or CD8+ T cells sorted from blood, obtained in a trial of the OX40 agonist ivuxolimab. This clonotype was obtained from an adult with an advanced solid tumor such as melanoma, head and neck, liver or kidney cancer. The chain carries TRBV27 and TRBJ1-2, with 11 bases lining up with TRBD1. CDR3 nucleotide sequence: TGTGCCAGTTCTCTAGCCGGGACAGGGGGTTATGGCTACACCTTC. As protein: CASSLAGTGGYGYTF.